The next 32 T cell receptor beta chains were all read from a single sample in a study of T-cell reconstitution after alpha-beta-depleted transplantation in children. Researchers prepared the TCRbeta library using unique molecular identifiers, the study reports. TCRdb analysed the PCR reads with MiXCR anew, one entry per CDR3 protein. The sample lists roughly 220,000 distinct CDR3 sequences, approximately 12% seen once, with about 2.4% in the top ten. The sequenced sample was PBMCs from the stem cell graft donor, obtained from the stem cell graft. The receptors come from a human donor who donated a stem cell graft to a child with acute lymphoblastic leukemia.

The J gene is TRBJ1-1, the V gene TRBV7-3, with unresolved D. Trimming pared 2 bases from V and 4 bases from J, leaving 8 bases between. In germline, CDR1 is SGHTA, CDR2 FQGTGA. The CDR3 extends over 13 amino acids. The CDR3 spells CASSLLVATEAFF. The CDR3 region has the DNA TGTGCCAGCAGCTTACTGGTAGCCACTGAAGCTTTCTTT.

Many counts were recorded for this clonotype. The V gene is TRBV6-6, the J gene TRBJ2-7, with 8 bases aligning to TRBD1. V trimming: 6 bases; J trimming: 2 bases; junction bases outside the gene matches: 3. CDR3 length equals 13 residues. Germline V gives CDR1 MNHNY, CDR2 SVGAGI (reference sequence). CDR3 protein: CASSPTGAYEQYF. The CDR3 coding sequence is TGTGCCAGCAGCCCGACAGGGGCCTACGAGCAGTACTTC.

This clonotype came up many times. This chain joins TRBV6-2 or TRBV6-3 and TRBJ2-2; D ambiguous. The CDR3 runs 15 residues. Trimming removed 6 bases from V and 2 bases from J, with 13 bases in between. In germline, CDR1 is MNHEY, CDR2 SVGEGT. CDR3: CASSPEGPNTGELFF. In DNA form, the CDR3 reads TGTGCCAGCAGCCCCGAAGGGCCCAACACCGGGGAGCTGTTTTTT.

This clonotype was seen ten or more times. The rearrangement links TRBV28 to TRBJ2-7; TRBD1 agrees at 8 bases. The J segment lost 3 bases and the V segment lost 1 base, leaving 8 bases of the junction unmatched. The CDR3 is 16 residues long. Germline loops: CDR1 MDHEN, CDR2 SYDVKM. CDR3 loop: CASSLLPPGQDYEQYF. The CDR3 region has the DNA TGTGCCAGCAGTTTATTGCCCCCGGGACAGGACTACGAGCAGTACTTC.

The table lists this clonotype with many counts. CDR3 in DNA: TGTGCCAGCAGCTTAGGGACAGGGGCATATCAGCCCCAGCATTTT. This sequence encodes CASSLGTGAYQPQHF. V and J are TRBV7-9 and TRBJ1-5, with 9 nucleotides matching TRBD1. V dropped 1 base and J dropped 5; count of bases not matched to a gene: 3. The CDR3 is 15 residues long. Germline values: CDR1 SEHNR, CDR2 FQNEAQ (reference sequence).

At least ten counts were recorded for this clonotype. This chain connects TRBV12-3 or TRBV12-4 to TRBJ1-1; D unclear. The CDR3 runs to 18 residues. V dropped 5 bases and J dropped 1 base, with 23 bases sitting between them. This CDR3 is CASSRPVYVGSANTEAFF. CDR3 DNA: TGTGCCAGCAGTCGCCCCGTTTACGTGGGCAGTGCGAACACTGAAGCTTTCTTT.

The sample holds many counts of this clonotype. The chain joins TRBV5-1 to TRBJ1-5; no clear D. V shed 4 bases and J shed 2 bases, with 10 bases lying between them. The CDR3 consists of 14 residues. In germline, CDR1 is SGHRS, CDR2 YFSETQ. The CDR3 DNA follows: TGCGCCAGCAGCGACGGGTATGGCAATCAGCCCCAGCATTTT. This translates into CASSDGYGNQPQHF.

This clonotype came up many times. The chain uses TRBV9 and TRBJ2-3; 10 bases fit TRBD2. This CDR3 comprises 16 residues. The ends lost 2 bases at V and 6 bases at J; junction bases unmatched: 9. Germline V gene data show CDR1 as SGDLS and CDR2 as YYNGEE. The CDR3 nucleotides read TGTGCCAGCAGCGTGGAGCGGGAGGGCCCAAGTGATACGCAGTATTTT. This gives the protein CASSVEREGPSDTQYF.

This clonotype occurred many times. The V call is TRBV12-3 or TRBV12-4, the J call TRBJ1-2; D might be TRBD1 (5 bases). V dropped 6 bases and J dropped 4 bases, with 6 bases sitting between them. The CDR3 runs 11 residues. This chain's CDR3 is CASRTVYGYTF. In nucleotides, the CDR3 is TGTGCCAGCAGGACAGTCTATGGCTACACCTTC.

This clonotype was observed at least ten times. In nucleotides, the CDR3 is TGTGCCAGCAGTTACTCGACAGTAACCGGGGAGCTGTTTTTT. Its protein is CASSYSTVTGELFF. The chain employs TRBV6-2 or TRBV6-3 and TRBJ2-2; D is possibly TRBD1 (5 bases). This CDR3 has 14 residues. The germline CDR1 and CDR2 sequences are MNHEY and SVGEGT. Trimming removed 0 bases from V and 5 bases from J, with 7 bases in between.

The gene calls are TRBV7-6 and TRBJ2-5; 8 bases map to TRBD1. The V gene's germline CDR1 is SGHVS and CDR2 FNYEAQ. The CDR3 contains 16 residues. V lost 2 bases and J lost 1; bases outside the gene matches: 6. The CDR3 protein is CASSLPSGQGQETQYF. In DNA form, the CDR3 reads TGTGCCAGCAGCTTACCGTCCGGACAGGGCCAAGAGACCCAGTACTTC.

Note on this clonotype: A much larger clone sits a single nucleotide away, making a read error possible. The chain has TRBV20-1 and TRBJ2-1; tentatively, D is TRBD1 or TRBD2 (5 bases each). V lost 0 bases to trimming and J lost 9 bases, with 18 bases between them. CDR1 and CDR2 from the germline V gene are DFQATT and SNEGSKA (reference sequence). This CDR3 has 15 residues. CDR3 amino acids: CSARDMLLGRAEQFF. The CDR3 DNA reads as TGCAGTGCTAGAGATATGCTCCTGGGACGAGCTGAGCAGTTCTTC.

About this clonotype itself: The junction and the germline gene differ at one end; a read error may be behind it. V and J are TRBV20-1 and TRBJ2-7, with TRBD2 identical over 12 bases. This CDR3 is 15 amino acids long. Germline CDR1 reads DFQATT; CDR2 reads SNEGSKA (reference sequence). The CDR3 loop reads CSATGTSGLSYKQYF. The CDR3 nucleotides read TGCAGTGCTACTGGGACTAGCGGGCTTTCCTACAAGCAGTACTTC.

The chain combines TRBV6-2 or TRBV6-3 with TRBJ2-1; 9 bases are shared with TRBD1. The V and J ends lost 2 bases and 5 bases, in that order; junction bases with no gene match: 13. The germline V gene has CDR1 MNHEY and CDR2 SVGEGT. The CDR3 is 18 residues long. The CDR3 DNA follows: TGTGCCAGCAGTTACCCCACCGATGAGGGACAGGGACACAATGAGCAGTTCTTC. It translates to CASSYPTDEGQGHNEQFF.

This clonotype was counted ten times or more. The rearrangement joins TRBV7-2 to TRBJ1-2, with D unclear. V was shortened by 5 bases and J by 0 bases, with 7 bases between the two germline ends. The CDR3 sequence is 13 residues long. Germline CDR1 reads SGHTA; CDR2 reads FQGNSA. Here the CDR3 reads CASSKSANYGYTF. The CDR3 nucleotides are TGTGCCAGCAGCAAATCGGCTAACTATGGCTACACCTTC. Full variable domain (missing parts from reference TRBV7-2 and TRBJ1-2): GAGVSQSPSNKVTEKGKDVELRCDPISGHTALYWYRQSLGQGLEFLIYFQGNSAPDKSGLPSDRFSAERTGGSVSTLTIQRTQQEDSAVYLCASSKSANYGYTFGSGTRLTVV.

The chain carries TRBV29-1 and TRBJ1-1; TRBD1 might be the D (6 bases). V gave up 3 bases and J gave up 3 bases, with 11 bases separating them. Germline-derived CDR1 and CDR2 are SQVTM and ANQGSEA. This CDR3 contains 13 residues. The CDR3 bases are TGCAGCGTTGATACAGGGAGGTACACTGAAGCTTTCTTT. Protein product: CSVDTGRYTEAFF.

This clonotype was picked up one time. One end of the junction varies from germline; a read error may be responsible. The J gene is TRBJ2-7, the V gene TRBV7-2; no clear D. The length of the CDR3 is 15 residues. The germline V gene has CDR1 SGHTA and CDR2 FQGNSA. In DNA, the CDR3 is TGTGCCAGCAGCTTAGTTGGGCAAGGGTCCTACCAGCAGTACTTC. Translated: CASSLVGQGSYQQYF. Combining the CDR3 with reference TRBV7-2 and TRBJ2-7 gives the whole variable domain GAGVSQSPSNKVTEKGKDVELRCDPISGHTALYWYRQSLGQGLEFLIYFQGNSAPDKSGLPSDRFSAERTGGSVSTLTIQRTQQEDSAVYLCASSLVGQGSYQQYFGPGTRLTVT.

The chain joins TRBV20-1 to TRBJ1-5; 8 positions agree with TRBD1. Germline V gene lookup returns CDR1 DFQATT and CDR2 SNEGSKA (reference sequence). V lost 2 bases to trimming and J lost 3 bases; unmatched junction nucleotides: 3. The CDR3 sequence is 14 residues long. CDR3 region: CSARLDRVNQPQHF. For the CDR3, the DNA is TGCAGTGCTAGATTGGACAGGGTCAATCAGCCCCAGCATTTT.

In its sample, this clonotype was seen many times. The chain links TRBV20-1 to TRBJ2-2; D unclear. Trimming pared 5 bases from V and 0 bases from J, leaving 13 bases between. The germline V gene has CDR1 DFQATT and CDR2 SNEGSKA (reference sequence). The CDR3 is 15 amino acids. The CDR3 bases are TGCAGTGCTGAGACCGGACGGTCGAACACCGGGGAGCTGTTTTTT. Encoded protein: CSAETGRSNTGELFF.

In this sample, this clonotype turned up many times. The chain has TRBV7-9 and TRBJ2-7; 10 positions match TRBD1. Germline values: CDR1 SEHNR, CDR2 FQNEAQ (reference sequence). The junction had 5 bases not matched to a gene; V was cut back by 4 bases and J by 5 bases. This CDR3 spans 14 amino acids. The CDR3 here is CASSSTGQGDEQYF. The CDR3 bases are TGTGCCAGCAGCTCAACAGGACAGGGGGACGAGCAGTACTTC. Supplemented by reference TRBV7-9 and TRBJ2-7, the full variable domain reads DTGVSQNPRHKITKRGQNVTFRCDPISEHNRLYWYRQTLGQGPEFLTYFQNEAQLEKSRLLSDRFSAERPKGSFSTLEIQRTEQGDSAMYLCASSSTGQGDEQYFGPGTRLTVT.

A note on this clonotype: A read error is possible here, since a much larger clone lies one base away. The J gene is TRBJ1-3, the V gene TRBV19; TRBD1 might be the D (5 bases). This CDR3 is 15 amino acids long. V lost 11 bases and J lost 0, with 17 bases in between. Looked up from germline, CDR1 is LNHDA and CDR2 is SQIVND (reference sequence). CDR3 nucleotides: TGTGCCGGTACCTTCGACAGACTCTCTGGAAACACCATATATTTT. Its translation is CAGTFDRLSGNTIYF.

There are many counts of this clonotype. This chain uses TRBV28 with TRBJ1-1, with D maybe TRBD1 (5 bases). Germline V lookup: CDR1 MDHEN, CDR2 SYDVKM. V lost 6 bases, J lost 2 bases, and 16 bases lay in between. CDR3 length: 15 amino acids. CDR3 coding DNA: TGTGCCAGCAGCTCACCTTGGGGCGGAAACACTGAAGCTTTCTTT. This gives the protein CASSSPWGGNTEAFF. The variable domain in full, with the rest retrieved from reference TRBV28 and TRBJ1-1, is DVKVTQSSRYLVKRTGEKVFLECVQDMDHENMFWYRQDPGLGLRLIYFSYDVKMKEKGDIPEGYSVSREKKERFSLILESASTNQTSMYLCASSSPWGGNTEAFFGQGTRLTVV.

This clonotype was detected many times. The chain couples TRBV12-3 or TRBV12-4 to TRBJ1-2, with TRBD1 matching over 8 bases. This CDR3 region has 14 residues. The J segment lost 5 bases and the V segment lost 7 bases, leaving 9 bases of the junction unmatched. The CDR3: CASKRTGKVYGYTF. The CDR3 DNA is TGTGCCAGCAAACGGACAGGGAAGGTATATGGCTACACCTTC.

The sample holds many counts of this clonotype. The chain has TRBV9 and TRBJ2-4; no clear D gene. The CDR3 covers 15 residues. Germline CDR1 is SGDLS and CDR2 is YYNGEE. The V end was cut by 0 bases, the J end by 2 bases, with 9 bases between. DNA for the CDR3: TGTGCCAGCAGCGTAGAAGCATCCCCCAAAAACATTCAGTACTTC. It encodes CASSVEASPKNIQYF.

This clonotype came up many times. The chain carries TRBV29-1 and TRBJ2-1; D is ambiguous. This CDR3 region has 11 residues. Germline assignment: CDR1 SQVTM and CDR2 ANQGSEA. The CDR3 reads CRGSTYNEQFF. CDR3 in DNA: TGCAGGGGTAGTACCTACAATGAGCAGTTCTTC.

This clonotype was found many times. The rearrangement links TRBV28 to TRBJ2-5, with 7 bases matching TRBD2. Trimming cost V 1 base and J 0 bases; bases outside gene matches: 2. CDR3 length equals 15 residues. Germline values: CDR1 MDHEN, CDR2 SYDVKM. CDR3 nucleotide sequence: TGTGCCAGCAGTTTATTAGCGGGCTACCAAGAGACCCAGTACTTC. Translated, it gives CASSLLAGYQETQYF.

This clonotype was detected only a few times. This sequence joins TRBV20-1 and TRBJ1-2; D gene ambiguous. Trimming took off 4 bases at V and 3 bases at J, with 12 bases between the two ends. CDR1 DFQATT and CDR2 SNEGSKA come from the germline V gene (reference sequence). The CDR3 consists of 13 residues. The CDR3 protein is CSANSGSYYGYTF. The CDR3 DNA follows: TGCAGTGCTAACTCAGGTTCATACTATGGCTACACCTTC.

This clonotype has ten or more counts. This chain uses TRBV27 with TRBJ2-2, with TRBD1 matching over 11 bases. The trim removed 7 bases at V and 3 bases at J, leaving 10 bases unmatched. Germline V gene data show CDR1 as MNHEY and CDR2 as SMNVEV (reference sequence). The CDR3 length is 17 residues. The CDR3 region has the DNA TGTGCCAGCACTTTTACCCCGGGACAGGGGGACACCGGGGAGCTGTTTTTT. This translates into CASTFTPGQGDTGELFF.

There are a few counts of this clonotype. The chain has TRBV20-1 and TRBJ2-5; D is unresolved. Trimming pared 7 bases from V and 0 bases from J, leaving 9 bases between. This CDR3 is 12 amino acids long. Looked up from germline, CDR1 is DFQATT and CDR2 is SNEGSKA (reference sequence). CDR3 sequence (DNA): TGCAGTGTCCTGCCGTACCAAGAGACCCAGTACTTC. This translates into CSVLPYQETQYF.

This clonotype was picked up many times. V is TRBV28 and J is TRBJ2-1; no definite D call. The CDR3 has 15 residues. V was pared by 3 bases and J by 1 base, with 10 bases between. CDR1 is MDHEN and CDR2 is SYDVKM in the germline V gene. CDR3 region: CASSFYLLSYNEQFF. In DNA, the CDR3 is TGTGCCAGCAGTTTCTATCTTTTGTCCTACAATGAGCAGTTCTTC.

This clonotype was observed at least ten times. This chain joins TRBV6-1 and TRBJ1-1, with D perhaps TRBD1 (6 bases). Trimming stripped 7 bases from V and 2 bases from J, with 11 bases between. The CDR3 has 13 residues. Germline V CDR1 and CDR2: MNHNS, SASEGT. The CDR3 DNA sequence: TGTGCCAGCACGACGGGGGGCAACACTGAAGCTTTCTTT. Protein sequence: CASTTGGNTEAFF.

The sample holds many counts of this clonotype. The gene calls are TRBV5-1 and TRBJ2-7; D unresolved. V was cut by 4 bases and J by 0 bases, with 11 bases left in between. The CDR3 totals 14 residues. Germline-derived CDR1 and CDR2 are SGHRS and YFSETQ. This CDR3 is CASSLTSSSYEQYF. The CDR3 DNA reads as TGCGCCAGCAGCCTGACTTCTAGCTCCTACGAGCAGTACTTC.